This TCR beta chain was found in a study of Graves' ophthalmopathy and Graves' hyperthyroidism. Notes on this clonotype: Its specificity is unknown.

The study's findings and limits: Cross-validated, the 13-signature model showed 87.88%/81.08% sensitivity/specificity, and 80%/75% in the test set.

Using RNA transcripts, the TCR beta CDR3 regions were amplified. Second-round multiplex PCR followed a first-round RT-PCR using HTBI primers. TCRdb redid the calling of the multiplex PCR reads with MiXCR, one entry per CDR3 protein. The table shows more than 40,000 distinct CDR3 sequences, with less than 65% occurring only once. The clonotype originates from an adult man with Graves' ophthalmopathy. Material for sequencing was peripheral blood.

CDR3 sequence: CASSGPRTAYNEQFF. Here the CDR3 DNA reads TGTGCCAGCAGCGGGCCGAGGACAGCCTACAATGAGCAGTTCTTC. The rearrangement links TRBV9 to TRBJ2-1, with TRBD1 as a possible D gene (6 bases). Trimming took 3 bases from V and 2 from J, leaving 12 bases between them. Germline lookup yields CDR1 SGDLS and CDR2 YYNGEE. The CDR3 loop spans 15 amino acids.